This T cell receptor (beta chain) was obtained from a study of blood T cells in healthy people across ages. The CDR3 sequence is 15 residues long. The germline V gene has CDR1 SGHTA and CDR2 FQGNSA. V shed 5 bases, J shed 1 base, and the junction held 8 bases outside the gene matches. Alongside a J-beta primer mix, a sample-barcoded 5' primer served in a second PCR lasting roughly 7 to 12 cycles. MiXCR, applied by TCRdb to the 5' RACE reads, yields one record per CDR3 protein. The profile shows about a million distinct CDR3 sequences, roughly 51% of them singletons. Notes on the study in general: Long-lived donors had more naive CD4+ cells and higher diversity than aged donors. Roughly linear age-related decline in beta diversity appeared, significant by age approximately 43.

As for this clonotype: Its antigen is not known.

The sequencing input was blood. The chain is built from TRBV7-2 and TRBJ2-7; TRBD2 matches at 7 bases. The receptor comes from a woman aged 60-70 years in good health. The CDR3 DNA reads TGTGCCAGCAGCCTACTTGAAGCGGGGTCCTACGAGCAGTACTTC. Translating gives CASSLLEAGSYEQYF. The full variable domain, with the rest looked up from reference TRBV7-2 and TRBJ2-7, is GAGVSQSPSNKVTEKGKDVELRCDPISGHTALYWYRQSLGQGLEFLIYFQGNSAPDKSGLPSDRFSAERTGGSVSTLTIQRTQQEDSAVYLCASSLLEAGSYEQYFGPGTRLTVT.